Listed here are 8 T cell receptor beta chains from one sample, sequenced in a study of neurological immune-mediated disorders. MiXCR, applied by TCRdb to the 5' RACE reads, yields one record per CDR3 protein. The sample consists of 45,000 to 50,000 distinct CDR3 sequences, roughly 24% of them appearing once. The material sequenced was PBMCs. These receptors all come from a woman aged 70-85 years in good health.

This clonotype appeared many times. The rearrangement joins TRBV5-6 to TRBJ2-5; 9 bases agree with TRBD1. The CDR3 spans 15 residues. CDR1 is SGHDT and CDR2 is YYEEEE in the germline V gene. With 5 bases clipped from V and 4 bases from J, the junction kept 9 bases outside the gene matches. This chain's CDR3 is CASRDLGQGRETQYF. The CDR3 DNA sequence: TGTGCCAGCAGGGATTTGGGACAGGGTCGAGAGACCCAGTACTTC.

In its sample, this clonotype was seen many times. The chain uses TRBV7-2 and TRBJ2-3, with 14 positions matching TRBD2. The CDR3 has 17 residues. V dropped 6 bases and J dropped 5; count of bases not matched to a gene: 10. Germline assignment: CDR1 SGHTA and CDR2 FQGNSA. In DNA form, the CDR3 reads TGTGCCAGCAGTTCATACGGGACTAGCGGGAGTGGAGATACGCAGTATTTT. Translation: CASSSYGTSGSGDTQYF.

Ten or more counts support this clonotype. The chain joins TRBV3-1 to TRBJ2-3, with D perhaps TRBD2 (6 bases). Trimming took off 0 bases at V and 3 bases at J, with 16 bases between the two ends. This CDR3 has 17 residues. From germline, CDR1 is LGHDT and CDR2 YNNKEL (reference sequence). CDR3 protein: CASSQDRGSGETDTQYF. The DNA of the CDR3 is TGTGCCAGCAGCCAAGATCGGGGGAGCGGAGAGACAGATACGCAGTATTTT.

This clonotype was recorded many times. The chain employs TRBV12-3 or TRBV12-4 and TRBJ1-2, with 9 positions matching TRBD1. The CDR3 loop spans 13 amino acids. V lost 3 bases and J lost 10; bases outside the gene matches: 6. The CDR3 DNA sequence: TGTGCCAGCAGTTTGACAGGGGGGGTGCACTACACCTTC. Translation gives CASSLTGGVHYTF.

The rearrangement links TRBV29-1 to TRBJ2-3; 7 bases are a match to TRBD2. The CDR3 is 14 amino acids. V lost 5 bases and J lost 6; bases outside the gene matches: 11. Germline V CDR1 and CDR2: SQVTM, ANQGSEA. The CDR3, as DNA: TGCAGCGTTTCACCGGGACTACCCCCCGATACGCAGTATTTT. Translating gives CSVSPGLPPDTQYF.

This clonotype was found many times. V and J are TRBV5-1 and TRBJ2-7; 15 bases are shared with TRBD2. CDR1 and CDR2 from the germline V gene are SGHRS and YFSETQ. Trimming at V came to 4 bases and at J to 4 bases, leaving 15 bases not matched to a gene. The CDR3 has 19 amino acids. This CDR3 reads CASSPLGLAGGSTGYEQYF. The CDR3 nucleotides are TGCGCCAGCAGCCCCTTGGGACTAGCGGGAGGTTCGACCGGGTACGAGCAGTACTTC.

This clonotype came up many times. V is TRBV12-3 or TRBV12-4 and J is TRBJ2-7, with TRBD2 identical over 9 bases. The CDR3 covers 15 residues. The junction had 6 bases not matched to a gene; V was cut back by 2 bases and J by 4 bases. The CDR3 DNA reads as TGTGCCAGCAGTTTAAGGAGTAGCGGGAGTTACGAGCAGTACTTC. It encodes CASSLRSSGSYEQYF.

Many counts were recorded for this clonotype. Given a much more abundant clone one base away, this may be a read error. This chain connects TRBV6-5 to TRBJ1-2, with a tentative D call TRBD1 (5 bases). V was trimmed by 4 bases and J by 10 bases, leaving 13 bases between them. The CDR3 contains 12 residues. Germline-derived CDR1 and CDR2 are MNHEY and SVGAGI. The CDR3 DNA reads TGTGCCAGCAGTTTTGGGGGGGACGACTACACCTTC. It codes for CASSFGGDDYTF.